The T cell receptor (beta chain) described here comes from a study of blood T cells in healthy people across ages. Study conclusions and caveats: Fewer expanded clones and more diversity marked long-lived versus aged donors. Age advanced and TCR beta diversity per million T cells fell, roughly linearly.

A note on this clonotype: Its specificity is not known.

Using a J-beta primer mix together with a sample-barcoded 5' primer, a second PCR was run for roughly 6 to 11 cycles. Each cDNA molecule was tagged by a template-switch adaptor with 12 random nucleotides. Via MiXCR, TCRdb re-called the 5' RACE reads, giving one row per CDR3 protein. Counted here are around 940,000 distinct CDR3 sequences, roughly 51% occurring once; the ten biggest clones make up about 21%. Germline values: CDR1 SGHAT, CDR2 FQDESV (reference sequence). The CDR3 consists of 12 residues. Trimming shortened V by 4 bases and J by 6 bases, and 10 bases separated the two germline ends. Input material: blood. This chain links TRBV11-1 with TRBJ2-7; possible D gene TRBD1, 5 bases. This TCR came from a woman between 55 and 75 years old in good health. The chain's CDR3 is CASSWGSFEQYF. CDR3 bases: TGTGCCAGCAGCTGGGGCAGTTTCGAGCAGTACTTC.